Each of the 12 T cell receptor beta chains below was sequenced from the same sample in a study of cytomegalovirus exposure and HLA in healthy donors (TCRdb year 2017). Libraries came from the immunoSEQ multiplex PCR assay. For the multiplex PCR, a mixture combining 60 forward primers for TCR Vbeta segments and 13 reverse primers for TCR Jbeta segments was used. The table comes from immuneACCESS by way of TCRdb, which keeps in-frame sequences with V and J called. Part of the clones is missing from these tables; in studies checked, under half for an unresolved V gene and the rest for unknown reasons. Present in this sample are over 100,000 clones, about 80% of which were seen just once. The biggest ten clones account for roughly 5.7% of the sample. The sequencing sample was made of PBMCs. All receptors come from a man aged 25 to 45 in good health and CMV-seronegative.

The chain has TRBV28 and TRBJ2-7; perhaps TRBD1 as D (5 bases). Per the germline V gene, CDR1 is MDHEN and CDR2 is SYDVKM. The ends were cut back, 8 bases at V and 2 bases at J, with 10 bases in the middle. The CDR3 covers 12 residues. CDR3 protein: CASGRAPYEQYF. As DNA, the CDR3 is TGTGCCAGCGGCAGGGCCCCCTACGAGCAGTACTTC.

The CDR3 region has the DNA TGTGCCAGCAGCTGGGGAGGGGGGAATAATTCACCCCTCCACTTT. This sequence encodes CASSWGGGNNSPLHF. V gene TRBV7-9 combines with J gene TRBJ1-6, with D perhaps TRBD1 (6 bases). The germline gives CDR1 SEHNR, CDR2 FQNEAQ (reference sequence). The CDR3 covers 15 residues. V was trimmed by 4 bases and J by 5 bases, leaving 12 bases between them. The whole variable domain, remainder taken from reference TRBV7-9 and TRBJ1-6, is DTGVSQNPRHKITKRGQNVTFRCDPISEHNRLYWYRQTLGQGPEFLTYFQNEAQLEKSRLLSDRFSAERPKGSFSTLEIQRTEQGDSAMYLCASSWGGGNNSPLHFGNGTRLTVT.

This chain links TRBV28 with TRBJ2-2; the match to TRBD2 covers 7 bases. The trim removed 8 bases at V and 4 bases at J, leaving 4 bases unmatched. Germline CDR1 and CDR2: MDHEN and SYDVKM. The CDR3 is made up of 13 amino acids. The CDR3 sequence: CASGTMGTGELFF. The CDR3 DNA is TGTGCCAGCGGGACTATGGGCACCGGGGAGCTGTTTTTT.

The genes are TRBV7-9 and TRBJ2-6, with D unresolved. The CDR3 has 15 amino acids. Trimming took off 2 bases at V and 4 bases at J, with 9 bases between the two ends. CDR1 is SEHNR and CDR2 is FQNEAQ in the germline V gene (reference sequence). CDR3 sequence reads: CASSLRQSGANVLTF. For the CDR3, the DNA is TGTGCCAGCAGCTTACGACAATCGGGGGCCAACGTCCTGACTTTC.

V and J are TRBV7-8 and TRBJ2-2; D unresolved. Trimming took 2 bases from V and 8 from J, leaving 12 bases between them. Per the germline V gene, CDR1 is SGHVS and CDR2 is FQNEAQ. CDR3 length: 14 residues. CDR3 region: CASSLSTVRGELFF. In DNA, the CDR3 is TGTGCCAGCAGCTTAAGCACTGTTCGGGGGGAGCTGTTTTTT.

A few counts support this clone. The V gene is TRBV28, the J gene TRBJ1-4; D ambiguous. Germline V gene lookup returns CDR1 MDHEN and CDR2 SYDVKM. CDR3 length: 13 amino acids. V lost 6 bases to trimming and J lost 7 bases, with 12 bases between them. The CDR3 region has the DNA TGTGCCAGCAGAACTACTGAGGGTGAAAAACTGTTTTTT. Translating it yields CASRTTEGEKLFF. Full variable domain (missing parts from reference TRBV28 and TRBJ1-4): DVKVTQSSRYLVKRTGEKVFLECVQDMDHENMFWYRQDPGLGLRLIYFSYDVKMKEKGDIPEGYSVSREKKERFSLILESASTNQTSMYLCASRTTEGEKLFFGSGTQLSVL.

Points on this clone: Distinct nucleotide sequences in the sample also encode this CDR3. The genes are TRBV15 and TRBJ2-1; 12 bases map to TRBD2. V was clipped by 6 bases and J by 3 bases; unmatched bases: 0. Germline V gene data show CDR1 as LNHNV and CDR2 as YYDKDF (reference sequence). CDR3 length: 14 amino acids. The DNA of the CDR3 is TGTGCCACCAGGACTAGCGGGGGCTACAATGAGCAGTTCTTC. Translation: CATRTSGGYNEQFF.

J is TRBJ2-1 and V is TRBV4-2; D is perhaps TRBD1 (5 bases). Trimming left V 0 bases short and J 10 bases short, with 19 bases between. This CDR3 is 16 amino acids long. Germline V lookup: CDR1 LGHNA, CDR2 YNFKEQ. CDR3 residues: CASSQDIPTGRPEQFF. The CDR3 DNA is TGTGCCAGCAGCCAAGATATCCCAACAGGTCGACCGGAGCAGTTCTTC.

The chain recombines TRBV5-1 with TRBJ2-7, with 10 bases matching TRBD2. V was clipped by 2 bases and J by 6 bases; unmatched bases: 8. The germline gives CDR1 SGHRS, CDR2 YFSETQ. This CDR3 is built from 15 residues. As DNA, the CDR3 is TGCGCCAGCAGCTTCTACACTAGCGGGACAGCCGAGCAGTACTTC. Translation: CASSFYTSGTAEQYF. Drawing the rest from reference TRBV5-1 and TRBJ2-7, the complete variable domain is KAGVTQTPRYLIKTRGQQVTLSCSPISGHRSVSWYQQTPGQGLQFLFEYFSETQRNKGNFPGRFSGRQFSNSRSEMNVSTLELGDSALYLCASSFYTSGTAEQYFGPGTRLTVT.

This clone showed up just a few times. The genes are TRBV6-5 and TRBJ1-4, with D unresolved. Germline assignment: CDR1 MNHEY and CDR2 SVGAGI. The CDR3 contains 15 residues. The germline V and J ends were trimmed by 7 bases and 0 bases, with 12 bases remaining between them. The CDR3 DNA follows: TGTGCCAGCATCGGGATCCCCGCAACTAATGAAAAACTGTTTTTT. Protein: CASIGIPATNEKLFF.

V gene TRBV6-5 combines with J gene TRBJ2-5; D is ambiguous. This CDR3 spans 12 amino acids. With 6 bases removed from V and 12 bases from J, the gap between germline ends came to 17 bases. Germline V CDR1 and CDR2: MNHEY, SVGAGI. CDR3 loop: CASRKTGSLEYF. The CDR3 DNA follows: TGTGCCAGCAGGAAAACCGGGTCCCTTGAGTACTTC.

The chain uses TRBV11-2 and TRBJ2-5; TRBD2 might be the D (5 bases). The CDR3 sequence is 17 residues long. CDR1 and CDR2 (germline): SGHAT, FQNNGV. V was shortened by 3 bases and J by 1 base, with 18 bases between the two germline ends. CDR3 coding DNA: TGTGCCAGCAGCTTTTATCTTTCAGGACTGACCCAAGAGACCCAGTACTTC. Protein sequence: CASSFYLSGLTQETQYF. Using reference TRBV11-2 and TRBJ2-5 for the parts outside the CDR3, the full variable domain is EAGVAQSPRYKIIEKRQSVAFWCNPISGHATLYWYQQILGQGPKLLIQFQNNGVVDDSQLPKDRFSAERLKGVDSTLKIQPAKLEDSAVYLCASSFYLSGLTQETQYFGPGTRLLVL.